This T cell receptor beta chain was captured by sequencing in a study of T cell changes during pregnancy in multiple sclerosis. This clone was picked up one time. Sequenced by immunoSEQ multiplex PCR; TCRdb stores in-frame clones only, minus some. The repertoire holds tens of thousands of clones, with roughly nine tenths as singletons. This CDR3 has 12 amino acids. Trimming cost V 6 bases and J 8 bases, with 11 bases left between them. Germline V gene data show CDR1 as MNHNY and CDR2 as SVGAGI (reference sequence). The TCR originated in a female donor in good health, enrolled as a control in a pregnancy study. This rearrangement joins TRBV6-6 to TRBJ2-1; tentatively, D is TRBD1 (5 bases). Here the sequenced sample was peripheral blood, taken in the first trimester of pregnancy. Here the CDR3 reads CASSPGLHEQFF. CDR3 nucleotides: TGTGCCAGCAGCCCAGGGTTGCATGAGCAGTTCTTC.